The clone carrying this TCR beta chain was seen only once. No antigen is known for it. Its ends do not fully match the called genes, so a read error is possible. Using RNA transcripts as the source, TCR beta CDR3 regions were amplified. When the TCR CDR3 underwent first-round RT-PCR, the HTBI primer set was used. TCRdb redid the calling of the multiplex PCR reads with MiXCR, one entry per CDR3 protein. This sample carries approximately 400,000 distinct CDR3 sequences, around 13% of them seen once, and the ten largest clones take 11%. The data were obtained in a study of T cells in Graves' hyperthyroidism and ophthalmopathy. Findings and caveats of the study: With a median lead of about 6.9 months before onset, the model predicted ophthalmopathy.

Exclusion followed for patients with uncontrolled infection, other autoimmune disease, pregnancy or lactation. The sequenced sample was blood. The clonotype comes from a woman aged 55 to 70 with Graves' hyperthyroidism.

CDR3 coding DNA: TGCGCCAGCAGCTTGGCCTTCTCCACCTACAATGAGCAGTTCTTC. It codes for CASSLAFSTYNEQFF. This chain links TRBV7-2 with TRBJ2-1; D not certain. Germline values: CDR1 SGHTA, CDR2 FQGNSA. This CDR3 is built from 15 residues.